This is a list of T cell receptor beta chains from one sample in a study of human T cells and chemical hapten exposure. A single record per CDR3 protein comes from TCRdb applying MiXCR to the RACE reads. The sample lists about 130,000 distinct CDR3 sequences; approximately 8.3% were seen once. The specimen was whole blood. The source is a male donor in good health. Some clones in this sample may be carry-over from other donors' samples. Both conserved end residues are part of each CDR3. A D gene is named only where the DNA matches it firmly. Clone sizes are given selectively: once, few, many, or a class where the clone is expanded.

V gene,J gene,D gene,clone size,CDR3 protein,CDR3 DNA
TRBV7-8,TRBJ2-1,NA,NA,CASSLARGGGRYNEQFF,TGTGCCAGCAGCTTAGCGAGGGGGGGGGGGCGCTACAATGAGCAGTTCTTC
TRBV3-1,TRBJ2-1,NA,NA,CASSQDKNEQFF,TGTGCCAGCAGCCAGGACAAGAATGAGCAGTTCTTC
TRBV11-2,TRBJ2-3,TRBD2,once,CASSEDVTSESTDTQYF,TGTGCCAGCAGCGAAGACGTGACTAGCGAAAGCACAGATACGCAGTATTTT
TRBV12-3/TRBV12-4,TRBJ2-2,NA,NA,CASTVTVPYLNTGELFF,TGTGCCAGCACCGTGACAGTACCGTACCTGAACACCGGGGAGCTGTTTTTT
TRBV7-9,TRBJ2-4,NA,NA,CASSYGTEDIAKNIQYF,TGTGCCAGCAGCTACGGGACGGAGGACATAGCCAAAAACATTCAGTACTTC
TRBV20-1,TRBJ1-5,NA,NA,CSARDRRKGSGSNQPQHF,TGCAGTGCTAGAGATCGCAGGAAGGGGTCGGGCAGCAATCAGCCCCAGCATTTT
TRBV19,TRBJ2-5,TRBD1,NA,CATSTKQGEETQYF,TGTGCCACCTCGACTAAACAGGGGGAAGAGACCCAGTACTTC
TRBV20-1,TRBJ2-7,NA,NA,CSASKGTHTYEQYF,TGCAGTGCTAGTAAGGGGACCCATACCTACGAGCAGTACTTC
TRBV19,TRBJ2-2,TRBD1,NA,CASRRTGGGTGELFF,TGTGCCAGTAGAAGGACAGGCGGTGGCACCGGGGAGCTGTTTTTT
TRBV3-1,TRBJ1-5,TRBD1,NA,CASSHTSGGQPQHF,TGTGCCAGCAGCCATACCTCAGGGGGACAGCCCCAGCATTTT
TRBV20-1,TRBJ1-1,NA,NA,CSGGVPDTEAFF,TGCAGTGGAGGAGTCCCGGACACTGAAGCTTTCTTT
TRBV5-4,TRBJ2-3,NA,few,CASSFVGWSIGDTQYF,TGTGCCAGCAGCTTTGTCGGATGGTCGATTGGAGATACGCAGTATTTT
TRBV7-2,TRBJ2-3,TRBD2,many,CASSFAGRGGTDTQYF,TGTGCCAGCAGCTTCGCGGGGCGGGGGGGCACAGATACGCAGTATTTT
TRBV27,TRBJ2-1,TRBD1,few,CASSLSEGTGNEQFF,TGTGCCAGCAGTTTATCGGAGGGGACAGGGAATGAGCAGTTCTTC
TRBV12-5,TRBJ1-5,TRBD1,NA,CASGFEGTGGYQPQHF,TGTGCTAGTGGTTTTGAGGGGACAGGGGGCTATCAGCCCCAGCATTTT
TRBV6-5,TRBJ1-1,NA,few,CASSYRVGTEAFF,TGTGCCAGCAGTTACAGGGTGGGCACTGAAGCTTTCTTT
TRBV6-6,TRBJ2-1,NA,many,CASSGSSYNEQFF,TGTGCCAGCTCGGGGTCTTCCTACAATGAGCAGTTCTTC
TRBV12-3/TRBV12-4,TRBJ2-3,NA,NA,CASSPHWGADTQYF,TGTGCCAGCAGCCCCCACTGGGGTGCAGATACGCAGTATTTT
TRBV6-5,TRBJ2-7,NA,NA,CASSYQGYEQYF,TGTGCCAGCAGTTATCAAGGTTACGAGCAGTACTTC
TRBV7-9,TRBJ2-2,NA,NA,CASSLVGGELFF,TGTGCCAGCAGCTTAGTCGGCGGGGAGCTGTTTTTT
TRBV12-3/TRBV12-4,TRBJ1-3,NA,NA,CASSLRVRSGNTIYF,TGTGCCAGCAGTTTGAGGGTGCGCTCTGGAAACACCATATATTTT
TRBV7-6,TRBJ1-4,NA,few,CASSLGQFNEKLFF,TGTGCCAGCAGCTTAGGACAGTTTAATGAAAAACTGTTTTTT
TRBV12-3/TRBV12-4,TRBJ1-4,NA,NA,CASSYLGRVGDEKLFF,TGTGCCAGCAGTTACCTAGGGAGGGTTGGTGATGAAAAACTGTTTTTT